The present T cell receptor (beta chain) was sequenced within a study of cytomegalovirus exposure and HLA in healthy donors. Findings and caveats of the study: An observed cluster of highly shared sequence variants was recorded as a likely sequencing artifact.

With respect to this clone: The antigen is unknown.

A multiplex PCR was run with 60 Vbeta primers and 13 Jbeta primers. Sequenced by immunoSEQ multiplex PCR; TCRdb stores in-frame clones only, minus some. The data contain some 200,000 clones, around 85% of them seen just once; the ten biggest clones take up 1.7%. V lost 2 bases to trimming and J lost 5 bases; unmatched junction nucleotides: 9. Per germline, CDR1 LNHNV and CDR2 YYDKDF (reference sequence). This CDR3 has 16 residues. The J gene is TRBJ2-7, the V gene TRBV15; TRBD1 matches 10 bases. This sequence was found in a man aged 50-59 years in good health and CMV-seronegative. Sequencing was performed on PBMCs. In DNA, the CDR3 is TGTGCCACCAGCAGAATAATGGGACAGGGGTCCCACGAGCAGTACTTC. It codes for CATSRIMGQGSHEQYF.